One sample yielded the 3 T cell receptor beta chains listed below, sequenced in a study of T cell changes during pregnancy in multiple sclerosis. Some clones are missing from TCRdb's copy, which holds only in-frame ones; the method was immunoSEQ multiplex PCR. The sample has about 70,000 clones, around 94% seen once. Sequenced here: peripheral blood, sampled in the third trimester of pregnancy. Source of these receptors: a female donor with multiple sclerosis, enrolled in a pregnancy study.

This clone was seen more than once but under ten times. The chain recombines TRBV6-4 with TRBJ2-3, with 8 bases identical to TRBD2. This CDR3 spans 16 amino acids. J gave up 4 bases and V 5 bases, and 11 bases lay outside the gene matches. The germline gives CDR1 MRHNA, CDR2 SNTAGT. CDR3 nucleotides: TGTGCCAGCAGTCAATCTAGTAGCGGGGTACCAGATACGCAGTATTTT. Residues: CASSQSSSGVPDTQYF.

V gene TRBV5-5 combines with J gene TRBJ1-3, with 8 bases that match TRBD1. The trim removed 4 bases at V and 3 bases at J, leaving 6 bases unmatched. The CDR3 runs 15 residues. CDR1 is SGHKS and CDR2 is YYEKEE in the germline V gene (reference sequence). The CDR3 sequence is CASSPTTGDGNTIYF. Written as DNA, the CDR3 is TGTGCCAGCAGCCCCACGACAGGGGATGGAAACACCATATATTTT.

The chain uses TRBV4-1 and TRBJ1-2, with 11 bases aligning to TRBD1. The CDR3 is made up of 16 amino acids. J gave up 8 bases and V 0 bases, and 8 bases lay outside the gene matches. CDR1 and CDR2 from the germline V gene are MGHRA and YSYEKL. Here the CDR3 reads CASSQDPGQGAVGYTF. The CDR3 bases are TGCGCCAGCAGCCAAGATCCCGGACAGGGGGCGGTAGGCTACACCTTC.